What follows are 2 T cell receptor beta chains derived from one specimen sequenced in a study of T-cell reconstitution after alpha-beta-depleted transplantation in children. Preparing the TCRbeta library involved the use of unique molecular identifiers. One entry per CDR3 protein, called by TCRdb with MiXCR from the PCR reads. This repertoire shows more than 500,000 distinct CDR3 sequences, around 10% found once; its top ten account for about 15%. The sequences come from PBMCs, mostly from graft donor cells, collected 180 days after TCRalphabeta/CD19-depleted stem cell transplant. The source is a female patient between 2 and 10 years old who had a stem cell transplant for aplastic anemia, so the T cells may come from the graft donor.

This clonotype was counted between two and nine times. V usage is TRBV30 and J usage is TRBJ2-1; 10 bases match TRBD2. CDR1 GTSNPN and CDR2 SVGIG come from the germline V gene (reference sequence). Losses at the gene ends were 5 bases for V and 4 bases for J; bases not matched to a gene: 5. The CDR3 is 14 residues long. CDR3 region: CAWVRTSGYNEQFF. DNA of the CDR3: TGTGCCTGGGTCAGGACTAGCGGTTACAATGAGCAGTTCTTC.

V gene TRBV5-6 combines with J gene TRBJ2-7, with D perhaps matching TRBD2 (6 bases). The CDR3 is 16 residues long. CDR1 SGHDT and CDR2 YYEEEE come from the germline V gene. Deletions cut 1 base from V and 3 bases from J, with 17 bases between. The CDR3 loop reads CASSLTGLAANYEQYF. The CDR3 region has the DNA TGTGCCAGCAGCTTGACGGGGTTAGCGGCCAACTACGAGCAGTACTTC.